This entry describes one T cell receptor (beta chain). As originally analysed: Reference gene primer amplification gave estimated nucleated cell counts. Sequencing used immunoSEQ multiplex PCR; TCRdb keeps in-frame clones, though not all of them. V and J calls and clone size are given by that table; D and trimming were obtained from the DNA. Among 360,000 or so clones listed, 85% to 90% were seen once. This sample was included in a study of blood T cell repertoires in COVID-19. Study context: Sites across the United States, Italy and Spain contributed samples from acute and convalescent COVID-19. T cells, B-cell-depleted T cells, or PBMCs supplied cDNA or gDNA.

CDR3 length: 18 residues. Looked up from germline, CDR1 is KGHSH and CDR2 is LQKENI. V lost 3 bases and J lost 0, with 20 bases in between. The sequence was obtained from a man between 18 and 29 years old with active or convalescent COVID-19. V usage is TRBV18 and J usage is TRBJ1-1, with D possibly being TRBD1 (6 bases). The sequenced material came from peripheral blood. CDR3 nucleotides: TGTGCCAGCTCACCCCCACCAGGGGTTTCCATGATGAACACTGAAGCTTTCTTT. This codes for CASSPPPGVSMMNTEAFF.